A selection of T cell receptor beta chains follows, all from one sample in a study of cytomegalovirus exposure and HLA in healthy donors. TCRdb's copy holds only in-frame clones and misses some; the assay was immunoSEQ multiplex PCR. This table has approximately 190,000 clones, approximately 85% appearing once. The specimen was PBMCs. The receptor set was obtained from a woman younger than 30 in good health and CMV-seronegative. CDR3s include the opening cysteine and the closing phenylalanine or tryptophan. Fields, in order: CDR3 DNA, CDR3 protein, clone size, J gene, V gene, D gene. D genes are given only for firm matches. Not all rows give a size; the values are once, few, many and, for expanded clones, a class.

TGTGCCAGCAGCGGGACAGGCAATCAGCCCCAGCATTTT | CASSGTGNQPQHF | . | TRBJ1-5 | TRBV7-9 | TRBD1
TGTGCCAGCAGCTTGGGACACGGCACCTACGAGCAGTACTTC | CASSLGHGTYEQYF | . | TRBJ2-7 | TRBV13 | .
TGTGCAAGTCGCTTAGACCCCAATACAGGGATTAGCACAGATACGCAGTATTTT | CASRLDPNTGISTDTQYF | . | TRBJ2-3 | TRBV12-2 | .
TGTGCCAGCAGTACGGGAACAGGGGGCGCGGAACAGTACTTC | CASSTGTGGAEQYF | . | TRBJ2-7 | TRBV27 | TRBD1
TGTGCCAGCAGTCCCGATCCTCAGACTAGCGGGAGTTATGAGCAGTTCTTC | CASSPDPQTSGSYEQFF | . | TRBJ2-1 | TRBV6-4 | TRBD2
TGTGCCAGCAGTGCTCGGGCCTACAATGAGCAGTTCTTC | CASSARAYNEQFF | few | TRBJ2-1 | TRBV6-1 | .
TGTGCCAGCAGCCCTGGGGGCAGGCCAGACACTGAAGCTTTCTTT | CASSPGGRPDTEAFF | . | TRBJ1-1 | TRBV27 | .
TGTGCCGGGGGGAGGGACATAAACTACGAGCAGTACTTC | CAGGRDINYEQYF | . | TRBJ2-7 | TRBV30 | .
TGTGCCAGCAGTGAAAACGGACAGGGGGGTGGCTACACCTTC | CASSENGQGGGYTF | . | TRBJ1-2 | TRBV2 | TRBD1
TGTGCCAGCAGCGACCCCGGTGACAGAAGCTATGGCTACACCTTC | CASSDPGDRSYGYTF | . | TRBJ1-2 | TRBV7-9 | .
TGTGCCAGCAGCGACAGGGTAGGCACTGAAGCTTTCTTT | CASSDRVGTEAFF | . | TRBJ1-1 | TRBV7-9 | TRBD1
TGTGCCAGCAAAGAGGAGGGCCCGAACGAGCAGTACTTC | CASKEEGPNEQYF | . | TRBJ2-7 | TRBV2 | .
TGCAGCGTTGTTGGGGGGATCTACGAGCAGTACTTC | CSVVGGIYEQYF | . | TRBJ2-7 | TRBV29-1 | .
TGTGCCAGCAGCCCTTTCCGGGACAGGGGGGGGTCTAACTATGGCTACACCTTC | CASSPFRDRGGSNYGYTF | . | TRBJ1-2 | TRBV7-9 | TRBD1
TGTGCCAGCAGCTTAGAGACAGGGGCTACCTACGAGCAGTACTTC | CASSLETGATYEQYF | . | TRBJ2-7 | TRBV7-6 | TRBD1
TGTGCCAGCAGGGGGACAGGGGATAACCAGCCCCAGCATTTT | CASRGTGDNQPQHF | . | TRBJ1-5 | TRBV6-5 | TRBD1
TGTGCCAGCGGAGCCGGCTACACCTTC | CASGAGYTF | . | TRBJ1-2 | TRBV28 | .
TGTGCCAGTAGTATTAGCGGGGGGCCCTCCTACGAGCAGTACTTC | CASSISGGPSYEQYF | . | TRBJ2-7 | TRBV19 | TRBD2
TGTGCCAGCAGTGAAAAGTGGCGGGCCACAACTAATGAAAAACTGTTTTTT | CASSEKWRATTNEKLFF | . | TRBJ1-4 | TRBV6-1 | .
TGTGCCAGCAGTAGGGACTCCCTGGGGACTGAAGCTTTCTTT | CASSRDSLGTEAFF | . | TRBJ1-1 | TRBV6-5 | .
TGTGCCAGTAGTATACCACAGAGTTTTCAGCCCCAGCATTTT | CASSIPQSFQPQHF | . | TRBJ1-5 | TRBV19 | .
TGTGCCAGCAGGAGGGAAGTGAACACCGAGGAGCTGTTTTTT | CASRREVNTEELFF | . | TRBJ2-2 | TRBV28 | .
TGTGCCAGCAGTTACGGTCTAGCGGAGAGCTCCTACGAGCAGTACTTC | CASSYGLAESSYEQYF | . | TRBJ2-7 | TRBV6-5 | TRBD2
TGTGCCAGCAGCCCAAGTAGCGGAGAGGGCCGCTACGAGCAGTACTTC | CASSPSSGEGRYEQYF | . | TRBJ2-7 | TRBV7-8 | .
TGTGCCAGTAATCAGGCTGGCTATGGCTACACCTTC | CASNQAGYGYTF | . | TRBJ1-2 | TRBV19 | .
TGTGCCAGTAGTATCTCGGGGGACTCTGGAAACACCATATATTTT | CASSISGDSGNTIYF | . | TRBJ1-3 | TRBV19 | .
TGTGCCTGGAGTAAACTAGCGGGAGGTAGCGATGAGCAGTTCTTC | CAWSKLAGGSDEQFF | . | TRBJ2-1 | TRBV30 | TRBD2
TGCGCCAGCAGCATAGGGACAGGTGAGCAGTTCTTC | CASSIGTGEQFF | . | TRBJ2-1 | TRBV5-1 | TRBD1
TGTGCCAGTAGTATCGGGTCGGGGCAGGGGGCGAATGAGCAGTTCTTC | CASSIGSGQGANEQFF | . | TRBJ2-1 | TRBV19 | TRBD1
TGTGCCAGCAGCTTCCGCATTGGGAATCCGGGGTCCACCGGGGAGCTGTTTTTT | CASSFRIGNPGSTGELFF | few | TRBJ2-2 | TRBV7-9 | .
TGTGCCAGCAGTCCCTCCTATGGCTACACCTTC | CASSPSYGYTF | . | TRBJ1-2 | TRBV7-9 | .
TGTGCCAGCAGCGGACTGACAGGGGGAGGTGAGACCCAGTACTTC | CASSGLTGGGETQYF | . | TRBJ2-5 | TRBV25-1 | TRBD1
TGTGCCAGCAGTTTGGCAGGGTATTACAATGAGCAGTTCTTC | CASSLAGYYNEQFF | . | TRBJ2-1 | TRBV27 | .
TGCGCCAGCAGCCAAGATAGCATTGTTAACTATGGCTACACCTTC | CASSQDSIVNYGYTF | . | TRBJ1-2 | TRBV4-1 | .
TGTGCCAGCAGTGAAAGTCTTTCCGGGGTCAGCGAGCAGTACTTC | CASSESLSGVSEQYF | . | TRBJ2-7 | TRBV25-1 | .
TGTGCCAGCAGCCCGGGACTAGCGGGGAACACAGATACGCAGTATTTT | CASSPGLAGNTDTQYF | . | TRBJ2-3 | TRBV7-2 | TRBD2
TGTGCCATCAGTGGACTAGCGGGATTACTTCACGAGCAGTACTTC | CAISGLAGLLHEQYF | . | TRBJ2-7 | TRBV10-3 | TRBD2
TGTGCCAGCAGTCGTTCCGGGACAGGGATCGGGGAGCTGTTTTTT | CASSRSGTGIGELFF | . | TRBJ2-2 | TRBV6-5 | TRBD1
TGTGCCAGCAGTTACTCGGTGTACAGGGGTTACACTGAAGCTTTCTTT | CASSYSVYRGYTEAFF | few | TRBJ1-1 | TRBV6-5 | TRBD1
TGTGCCTGGGGAGGGAACTCCTATGGCTACACCTTC | CAWGGNSYGYTF | . | TRBJ1-2 | TRBV30 | .
TGTGCCAGCAGCTTCACAGGGTCCGAGCAGTACTTC | CASSFTGSEQYF | . | TRBJ2-7 | TRBV5-5 | .
TGTGCCAGCAGGGAACTAGCGGGGGAGTACAATGAGCAGTTCTTC | CASRELAGEYNEQFF | once | TRBJ2-1 | TRBV6-5 | TRBD2
TGCGCCAGCAGCCAGCTCGGGACAGCGGTGCCTGAAGCTTTCTTT | CASSQLGTAVPEAFF | . | TRBJ1-1 | TRBV4-1 | TRBD1
TGTGCCAGCTCACCACAAGGGACAGGATCCTACGAGCAGTACTTC | CASSPQGTGSYEQYF | . | TRBJ2-7 | TRBV18 | TRBD1
TGTGCCAGCAGTGGTTCCGGGACTAGTTGGGAGACCCAGTACTTC | CASSGSGTSWETQYF | . | TRBJ2-5 | TRBV27 | TRBD2
TGTGCCAGCAGCTTGGATCCAGGGGATGGCTATGGCTACACCTTC | CASSLDPGDGYGYTF | once | TRBJ1-2 | TRBV5-6 | .
TGTGCCAGCAGCTTCATCGGGACTGTGGGCGGGATCAATGAGCAGTTCTTC | CASSFIGTVGGINEQFF | . | TRBJ2-1 | TRBV7-2 | .
TGTGCCAGCAGTTTAAGGGGGAACACTGAAGCTTTCTTT | CASSLRGNTEAFF | few | TRBJ1-1 | TRBV28 | .
TGCGCCAGCAGTCAATCCTGGACAGGGGGGATGAACACTGAAGCTTTCTTT | CASSQSWTGGMNTEAFF | . | TRBJ1-1 | TRBV23-1 | TRBD1
TGTGCCAGCAGCAACCGGGAGGGAAGGATCCACGAGCAGTACTTC | CASSNREGRIHEQYF | . | TRBJ2-7 | TRBV7-8 | TRBD2
TGTGCCAGCAGGCAGGCGGGAGGGCCATTGGGTGAGCAGTTCTTC | CASRQAGGPLGEQFF | once | TRBJ2-1 | TRBV7-2 | TRBD2
TGTTCCAGCAGCCGACAGGGGGCAAACCTCCACTTT | CSSSRQGANLHF | once | TRBJ1-6 | TRBV7-9 | TRBD1
TGTGCCACCGTCCATGAGACAGCAGATACGCAGTATTTT | CATVHETADTQYF | . | TRBJ2-3 | TRBV6-1 | .
TGCAGCGTTGAGGGGAGATCCTACGAGCAGTACTTC | CSVEGRSYEQYF | . | TRBJ2-7 | TRBV29-1 | .
TGTGCCAGCAGCTTAGCAGGACAGGGTGGTAACTATGGCTACACCTTC | CASSLAGQGGNYGYTF | . | TRBJ1-2 | TRBV11-2 | TRBD1
TGTGCCAGCAGCCTTTTAGGACAGACTACTGAAGCTTTCTTT | CASSLLGQTTEAFF | . | TRBJ1-1 | TRBV14 | .
TGTGCCAGCAACTCCGGGACTACAGGCGGGGAGCTGTTTTTT | CASNSGTTGGELFF | . | TRBJ2-2 | TRBV2 | TRBD2
TGTGCCAGCAGAACACAAGGGACAGGGACCGGGGAGCTGTTTTTT | CASRTQGTGTGELFF | few | TRBJ2-2 | TRBV6-6 | TRBD1
TGTGCCAGCAGCAAAGTGGGTCGACAGGGGATGAGAACAGATACGCAGTATTTT | CASSKVGRQGMRTDTQYF | . | TRBJ2-3 | TRBV21-1 | .